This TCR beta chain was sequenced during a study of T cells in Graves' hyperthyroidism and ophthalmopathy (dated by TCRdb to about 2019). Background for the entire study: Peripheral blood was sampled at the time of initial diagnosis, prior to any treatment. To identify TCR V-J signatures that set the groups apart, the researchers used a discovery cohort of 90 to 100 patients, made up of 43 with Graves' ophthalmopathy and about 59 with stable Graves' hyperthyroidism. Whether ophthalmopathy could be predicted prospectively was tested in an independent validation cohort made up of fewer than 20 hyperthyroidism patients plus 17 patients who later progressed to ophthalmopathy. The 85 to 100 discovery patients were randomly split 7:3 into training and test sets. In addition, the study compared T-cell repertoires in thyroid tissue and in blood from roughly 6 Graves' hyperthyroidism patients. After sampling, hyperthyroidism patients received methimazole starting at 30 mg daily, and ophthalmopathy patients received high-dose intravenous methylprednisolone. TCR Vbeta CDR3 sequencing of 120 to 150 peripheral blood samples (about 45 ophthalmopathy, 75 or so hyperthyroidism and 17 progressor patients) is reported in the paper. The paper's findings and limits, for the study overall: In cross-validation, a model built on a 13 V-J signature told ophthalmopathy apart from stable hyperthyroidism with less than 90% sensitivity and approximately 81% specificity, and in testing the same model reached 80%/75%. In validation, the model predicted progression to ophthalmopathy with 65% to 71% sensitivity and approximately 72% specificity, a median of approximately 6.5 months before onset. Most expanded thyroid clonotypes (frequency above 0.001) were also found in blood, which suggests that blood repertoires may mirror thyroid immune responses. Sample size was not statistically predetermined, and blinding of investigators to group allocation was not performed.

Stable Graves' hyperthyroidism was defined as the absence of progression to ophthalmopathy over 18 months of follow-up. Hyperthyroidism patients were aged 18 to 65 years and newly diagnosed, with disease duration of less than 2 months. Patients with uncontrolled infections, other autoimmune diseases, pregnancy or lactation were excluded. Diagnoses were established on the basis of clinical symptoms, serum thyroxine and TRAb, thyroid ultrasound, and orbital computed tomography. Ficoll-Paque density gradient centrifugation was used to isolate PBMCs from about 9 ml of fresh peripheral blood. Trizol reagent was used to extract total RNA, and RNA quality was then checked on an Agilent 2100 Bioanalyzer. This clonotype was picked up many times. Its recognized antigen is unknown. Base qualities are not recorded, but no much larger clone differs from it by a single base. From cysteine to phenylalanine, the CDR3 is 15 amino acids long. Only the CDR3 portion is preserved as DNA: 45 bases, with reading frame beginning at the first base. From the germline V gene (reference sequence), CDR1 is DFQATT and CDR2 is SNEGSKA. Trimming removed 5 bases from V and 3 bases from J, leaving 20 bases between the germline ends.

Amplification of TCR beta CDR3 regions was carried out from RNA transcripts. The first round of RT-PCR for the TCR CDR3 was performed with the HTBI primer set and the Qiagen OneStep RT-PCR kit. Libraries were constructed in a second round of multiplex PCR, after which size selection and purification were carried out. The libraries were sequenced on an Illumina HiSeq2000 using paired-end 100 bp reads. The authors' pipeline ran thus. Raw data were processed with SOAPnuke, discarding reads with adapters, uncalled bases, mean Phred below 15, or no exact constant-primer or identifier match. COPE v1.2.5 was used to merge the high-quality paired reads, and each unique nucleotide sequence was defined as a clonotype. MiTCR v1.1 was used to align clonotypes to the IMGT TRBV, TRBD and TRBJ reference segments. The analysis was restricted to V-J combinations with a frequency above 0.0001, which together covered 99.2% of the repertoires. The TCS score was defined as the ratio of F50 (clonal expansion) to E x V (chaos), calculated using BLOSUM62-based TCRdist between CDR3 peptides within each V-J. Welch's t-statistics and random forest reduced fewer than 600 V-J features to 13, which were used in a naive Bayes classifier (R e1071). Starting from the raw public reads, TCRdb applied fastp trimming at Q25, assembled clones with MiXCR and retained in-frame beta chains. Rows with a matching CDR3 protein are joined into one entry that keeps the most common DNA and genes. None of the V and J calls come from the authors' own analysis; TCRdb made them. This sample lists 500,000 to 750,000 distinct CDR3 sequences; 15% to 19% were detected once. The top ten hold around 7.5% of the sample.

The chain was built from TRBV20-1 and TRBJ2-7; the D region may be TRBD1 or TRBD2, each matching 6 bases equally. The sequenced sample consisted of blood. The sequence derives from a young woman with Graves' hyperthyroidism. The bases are TGCAGTGCTTTAGGCCGGAGGGGGGCTGGCTACGAGCAGTACTTC. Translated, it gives CSALGRRGAGYEQYF.